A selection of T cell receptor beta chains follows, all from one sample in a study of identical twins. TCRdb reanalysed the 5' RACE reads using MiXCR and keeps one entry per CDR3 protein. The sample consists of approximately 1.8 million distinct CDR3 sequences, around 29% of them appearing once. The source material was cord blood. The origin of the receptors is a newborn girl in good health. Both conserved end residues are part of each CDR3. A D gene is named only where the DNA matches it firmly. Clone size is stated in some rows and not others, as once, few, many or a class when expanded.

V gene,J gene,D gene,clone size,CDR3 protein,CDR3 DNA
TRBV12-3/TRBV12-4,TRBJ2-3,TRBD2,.,CASSWDYSADTQYF,TGTGCCAGCAGTTGGGACTACAGCGCAGATACGCAGTATTTT
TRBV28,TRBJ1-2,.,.,CASSETQGRVLYGYTF,TGTGCCAGCAGCGAAACTCAAGGTCGGGTGCTATACGGCTACACCTTC
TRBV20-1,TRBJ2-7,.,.,CSATRGHEQYF,TGCAGTGCTACCAGGGGCCACGAGCAGTACTTC
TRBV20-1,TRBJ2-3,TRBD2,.,CSARVRAGSDTQYF,TGCAGTGCTAGAGTGCGAGCGGGATCAGATACGCAGTATTTT
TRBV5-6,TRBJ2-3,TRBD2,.,CASSLAPGGLTDTQYF,TGTGCCAGCAGCTTGGCCCCGGGAGGACTGACAGATACGCAGTATTTT
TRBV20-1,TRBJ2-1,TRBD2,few,CSATQPGLAANEQFF,TGCAGTGCTACCCAACCGGGACTAGCGGCCAATGAGCAGTTCTTC
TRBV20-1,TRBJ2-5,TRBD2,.,CSALTLAVQETQYF,TGCAGTGCTCTAACACTAGCGGTCCAGGAGACCCAGTACTTC
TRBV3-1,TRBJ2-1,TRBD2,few,CASSRKLAGGPLYNEQFF,TGTGCCAGCAGCCGTAAACTAGCGGGAGGGCCCTTATACAATGAGCAGTTCTTC
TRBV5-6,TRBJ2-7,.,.,CASSKDTSSYEQYF,TGTGCCAGCAGCAAGGACACGAGCTCCTACGAGCAGTACTTC
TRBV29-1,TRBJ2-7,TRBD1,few,CSVEDRTGFSYEQYF,TGCAGCGTTGAAGATAGGACAGGGTTTTCCTACGAGCAGTACTTC
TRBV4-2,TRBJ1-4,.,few,CASSQPQGTNEKLFF,TGTGCCAGCAGCCAACCACAGGGAACTAATGAAAAACTGTTTTTT
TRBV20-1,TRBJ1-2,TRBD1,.,CSARLGQGARFGYTF,TGCAGTGCTAGACTAGGACAGGGGGCGAGATTTGGCTACACCTTC
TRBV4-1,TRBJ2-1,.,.,CASSRTDTGTSRYNEQFF,TGCGCCAGCAGCCGAACCGATACCGGGACTTCACGGTACAATGAGCAGTTCTTC
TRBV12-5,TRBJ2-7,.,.,CASGEIDEQYF,TGTGCTAGTGGCGAAATCGATGAGCAGTACTTC
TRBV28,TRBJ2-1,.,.,CASSYLLGGSFF,TGTGCCAGCAGTTATCTCCTTGGAGGGTCCTTCTTC
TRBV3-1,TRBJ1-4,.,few,CASSRFGPNEKLFF,TGTGCCAGCAGCAGGTTCGGCCCGAATGAAAAACTGTTTTTT
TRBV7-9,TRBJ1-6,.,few,CASSAGQYYNSPLHF,TGTGCCAGCAGCGCCGGACAGTACTATAATTCACCCCTCCACTTT
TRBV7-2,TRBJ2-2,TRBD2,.,CASSLGTVAGSPTGELFF,TGTGCCAGCAGCTTAGGGACCGTAGCGGGGAGCCCCACCGGGGAGCTGTTTTTT
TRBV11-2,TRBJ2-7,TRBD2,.,CASSLGVGRALGGEQYF,TGTGCCAGCAGCTTAGGCGTCGGGAGGGCCCTCGGAGGCGAGCAGTACTTC
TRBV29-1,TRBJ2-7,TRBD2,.,CSVRGLAAYEQYF,TGCAGCGTCCGGGGACTAGCGGCCTACGAGCAGTACTTC
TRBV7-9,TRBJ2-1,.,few,CASSLAVQYNEQFF,TGTGCCAGCAGCTTAGCGGTCCAGTACAATGAGCAGTTCTTC
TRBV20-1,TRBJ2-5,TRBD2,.,CSARDRASGRNEQYF,TGCAGTGCTAGAGATCGGGCTAGCGGGAGGAATGAGCAGTACTTC
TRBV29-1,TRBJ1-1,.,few,CSVVTLTEAFF,TGCAGCGTTGTGACACTAACTGAAGCTTTCTTT
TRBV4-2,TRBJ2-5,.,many,CASSQDLGRQETQYF,TGTGCCAGCAGCCAAGATCTAGGACGTCAAGAGACCCAGTACTTC
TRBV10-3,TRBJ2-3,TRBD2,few,CAISVRLAGDTQYF,TGTGCCATCAGCGTAAGACTAGCGGGAGATACGCAGTATTTT
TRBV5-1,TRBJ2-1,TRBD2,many,CASGTSGSNEQFF,TGCGCCAGCGGGACTAGCGGTTCCAATGAGCAGTTCTTC
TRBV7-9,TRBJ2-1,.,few,CASSLGRTAYNEQFF,TGTGCCAGCAGCTTAGGGAGGACAGCCTACAATGAGCAGTTCTTC
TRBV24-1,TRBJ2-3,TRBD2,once,CATSDSRTSTGTQYF,TGTGCCACCAGTGATAGTAGGACTAGCACAGGTACGCAGTATTTT
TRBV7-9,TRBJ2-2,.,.,CASSLNFRGELFF,TGTGCCAGCAGCTTGAACTTTCGAGGGGAGCTGTTTTTT
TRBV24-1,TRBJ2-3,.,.,CATSAVGTTDTQYF,TGTGCCACCAGTGCAGTGGGGACCACAGATACGCAGTATTTT